This T cell receptor beta chain was recorded in a study of shared clonotypes between healthy human individuals. Points from the study as a whole: Only blood samples were collected, and tissue repertoires likely differ.

On sorted subsets, replicate PCRs used 200 to 250 ng DNA, or 30,000 or so T cell genomes. The method was immunoSEQ multiplex PCR; TCRdb's version includes in-frame clones alone and lacks a portion of them. The table includes 2 million or so clones, around 95% detected once. For this clone: Its specificity is unknown.

The J segment lost 7 bases and the V segment lost 4 bases, leaving 5 bases of the junction unmatched. This CDR3 is built from 14 residues. The V gene's germline CDR1 is SGHNT and CDR2 YYREEE (reference sequence). The source of this sequence is a man between 18 and 35 years old in good health. The sequenced material came from naive CD4+ T cells sorted from blood. Subset of the sample: CD45RA+ positively selected. The chain uses TRBV5-4 and TRBJ1-4; 9 nucleotides align to TRBD1. The CDR3 region is CASSVGQGGEKLFF. As DNA, the CDR3 is TGTGCCAGCAGCGTGGGACAGGGTGGTGAAAAACTGTTTTTT.